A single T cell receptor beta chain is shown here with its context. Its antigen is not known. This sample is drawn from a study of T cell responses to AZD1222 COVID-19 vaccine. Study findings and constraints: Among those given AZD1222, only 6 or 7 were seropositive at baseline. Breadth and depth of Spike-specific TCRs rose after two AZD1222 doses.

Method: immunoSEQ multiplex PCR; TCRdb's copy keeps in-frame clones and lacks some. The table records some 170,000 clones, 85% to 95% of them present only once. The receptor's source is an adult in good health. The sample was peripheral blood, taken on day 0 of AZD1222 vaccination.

This CDR3 is CASSQDGSLAGDEQFF. The CDR3 bases are TGTGCCAGCAGCCAAGACGGTTCGCTAGCGGGGGATGAGCAGTTCTTC. V gene TRBV3-1 (or the pseudogene TRBV3-2) combines with J gene TRBJ2-1, with TRBD2 identical over 10 bases. V lost 0 bases, J lost 8 bases, and 7 bases stayed unmatched. The CDR3 runs 16 residues. Germline lookup yields CDR1 LGHDT and CDR2 YNNKEL (reference sequence).